This T cell receptor beta chain originates from a study of blood T cells in healthy people across ages. Study as a whole: With template switching, about one barcoded beta molecule was captured per two T cells.

A second about 6 to 12 cycle PCR used barcoded and J-beta primers. MiXCR, applied by TCRdb to the 5' RACE reads, yields one record per CDR3 protein. Of some 1.4 million distinct CDR3 sequences listed, approximately 42% are singletons. There are 15 residues in the CDR3. From germline, CDR1 is SGHRS and CDR2 YFSETQ. Trimming removed 4 bases from V and 3 bases from J, with 15 bases in between. This clonotype turned up a few times. This sequence joins TRBV5-1 and TRBJ2-3; tentative D call: TRBD2 (7 bases). This sequence was found in a woman aged 18-29 years in good health. Sequenced: blood. CDR3 sequence reads: CASSVRGASTDTQYF. In DNA form, the CDR3 reads TGCGCCAGCAGCGTCCGGGGGGCGTCGACAGATACGCAGTATTTT.